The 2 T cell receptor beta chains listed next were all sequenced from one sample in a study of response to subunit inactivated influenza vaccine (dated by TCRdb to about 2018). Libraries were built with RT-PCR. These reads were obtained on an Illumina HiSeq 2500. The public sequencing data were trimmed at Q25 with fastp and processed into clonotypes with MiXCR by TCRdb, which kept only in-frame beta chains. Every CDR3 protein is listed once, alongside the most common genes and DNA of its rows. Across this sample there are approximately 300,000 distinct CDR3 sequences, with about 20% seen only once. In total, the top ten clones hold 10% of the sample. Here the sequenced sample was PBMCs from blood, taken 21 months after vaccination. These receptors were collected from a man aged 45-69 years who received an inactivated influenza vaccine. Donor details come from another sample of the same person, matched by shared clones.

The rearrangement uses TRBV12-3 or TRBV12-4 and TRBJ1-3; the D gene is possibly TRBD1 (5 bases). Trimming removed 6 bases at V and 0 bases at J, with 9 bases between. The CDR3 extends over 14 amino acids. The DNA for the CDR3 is TGTGCCAGCAGGAGACAGACCTCTGGAAACACCATATATTTT. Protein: CASRRQTSGNTIYF.

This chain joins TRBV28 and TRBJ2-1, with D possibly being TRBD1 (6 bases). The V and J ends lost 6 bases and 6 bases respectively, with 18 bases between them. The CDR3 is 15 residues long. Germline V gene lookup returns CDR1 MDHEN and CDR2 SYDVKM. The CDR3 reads CASRGWGQAGNEQFF. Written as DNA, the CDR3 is TGTGCCAGCAGAGGGTGGGGGCAGGCGGGCAATGAGCAGTTCTTC.